The clone carrying this T cell receptor beta chain was picked up a small number of times. Self-reported history from a screening survey and questionnaire set each donor's cohort. This sample stems from a study of blood T cell repertoires in COVID-19. Original data processing: Using reference gene primer amplification, nucleated cell counts were estimated. Profiled with immunoSEQ multiplex PCR; TCRdb holds only in-frame clones, not every one. For V, J and clone size, that table is used; D and trimming come from the DNA. The sample lists around 200,000 clones, 80% to 90% occurring once. Trimming left V 5 bases short and J 6 bases short, with 14 bases between. CDR1 and CDR2 (germline): SEHNR, FQNEAQ (reference sequence). The CDR3 has 14 amino acids.

The sample consisted of PBMCs or T cells enriched from blood (not recorded which). This rearrangement joins TRBV7-9 to TRBJ2-1; D possibly corresponds to TRBD2 (6 bases). This TCR was sampled from a man in his forties who had recovered from COVID-19. The CDR3 DNA sequence: TGTGCCAGCAGCCCGGGACTCTCAGGCAATGAGCAGTTCTTC. Its protein is CASSPGLSGNEQFF.